The source of this T cell receptor beta chain is a study of beta chain features in type 1 diabetes. Study-wide context: Regarding age, gender and cell yields, patients proved similar to healthy donors. Findings and caveats of the study: People with Type 1 diabetes carried modestly yet significantly shorter TCRB CDR3s in all four CD4+ subsets. The study found that naive, central memory and Treg TCRB repertoires appeared more similar in patients than in healthy donors.

Isolated RNA was reverse transcribed in full, so expressed TCRB transcripts were sequenced. Some 3.6 million reads was the average for naive, central memory and regulatory T cell samples. Sequenced by immunoSEQ multiplex PCR; TCRdb stores in-frame clones only, minus some. The sample records some 700,000 clones, around an eighth being singletons. Per germline, CDR1 GTSNPN and CDR2 SVGIG (reference sequence). V dropped 1 base and J dropped 3 bases, with 7 bases sitting between them. The CDR3 is 13 residues long. Every sorted population was more than 95% pure. Of note for this clone: Its antigen is not known.

The chain recombines TRBV30 with TRBJ1-3; D is ambiguous. The sample consisted of naive CD4+ T cells from blood. The sequence came from a man aged 18 to 30 with type 1 diabetes. In DNA, the CDR3 is TGTGCCTGGAGTGAAGGGAGTGGAAACACCATATATTTT. This codes for CAWSEGSGNTIYF.